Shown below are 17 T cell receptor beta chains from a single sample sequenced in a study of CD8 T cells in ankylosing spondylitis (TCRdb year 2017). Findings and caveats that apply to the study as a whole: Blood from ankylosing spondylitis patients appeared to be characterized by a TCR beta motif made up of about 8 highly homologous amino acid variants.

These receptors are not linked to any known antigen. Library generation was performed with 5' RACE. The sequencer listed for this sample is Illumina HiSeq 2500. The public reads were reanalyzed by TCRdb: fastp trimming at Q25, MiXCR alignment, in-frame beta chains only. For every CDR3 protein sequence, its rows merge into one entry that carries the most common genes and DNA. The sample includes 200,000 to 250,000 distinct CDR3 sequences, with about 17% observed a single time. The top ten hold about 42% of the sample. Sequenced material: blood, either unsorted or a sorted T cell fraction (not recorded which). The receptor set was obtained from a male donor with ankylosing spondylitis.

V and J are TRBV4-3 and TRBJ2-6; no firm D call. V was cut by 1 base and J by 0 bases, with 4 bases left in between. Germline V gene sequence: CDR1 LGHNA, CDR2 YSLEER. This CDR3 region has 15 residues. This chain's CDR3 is CASSQAVSGANVLTF. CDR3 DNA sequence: TGCGCCAGCAGCCAAGCGGTCTCTGGGGCCAACGTCCTGACTTTC.

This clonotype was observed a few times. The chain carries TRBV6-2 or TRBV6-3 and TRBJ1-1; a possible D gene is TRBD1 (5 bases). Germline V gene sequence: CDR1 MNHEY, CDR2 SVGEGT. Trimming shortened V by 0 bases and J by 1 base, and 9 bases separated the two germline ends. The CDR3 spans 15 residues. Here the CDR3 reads CASSYSGGENTEAFF. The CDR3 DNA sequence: TGTGCCAGCAGTTACTCCGGGGGAGAGAACACTGAAGCTTTCTTT.

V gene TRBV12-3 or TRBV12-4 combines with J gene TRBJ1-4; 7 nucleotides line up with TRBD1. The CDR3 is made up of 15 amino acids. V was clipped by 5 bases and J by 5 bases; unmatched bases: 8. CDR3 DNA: TGTGCCAGCAGTCCGTCGACAGGGACAAATGAAAAACTGTTTTTT. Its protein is CASSPSTGTNEKLFF.

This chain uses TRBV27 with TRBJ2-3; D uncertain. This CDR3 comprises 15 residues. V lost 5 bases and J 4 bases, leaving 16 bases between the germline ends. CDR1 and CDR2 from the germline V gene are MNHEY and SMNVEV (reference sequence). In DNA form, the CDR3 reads TGTGCCAGCAGTATCGCCGGGCACGGTGCAGATACGCAGTATTTT. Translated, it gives CASSIAGHGADTQYF.

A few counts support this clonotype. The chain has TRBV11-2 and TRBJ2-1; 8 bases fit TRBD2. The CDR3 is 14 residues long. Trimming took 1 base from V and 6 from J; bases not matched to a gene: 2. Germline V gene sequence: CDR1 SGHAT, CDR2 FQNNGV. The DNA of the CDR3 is TGTGCCAGCAGCTTAGGGACTAGCCCCAATGAGCAGTTCTTC. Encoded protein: CASSLGTSPNEQFF.

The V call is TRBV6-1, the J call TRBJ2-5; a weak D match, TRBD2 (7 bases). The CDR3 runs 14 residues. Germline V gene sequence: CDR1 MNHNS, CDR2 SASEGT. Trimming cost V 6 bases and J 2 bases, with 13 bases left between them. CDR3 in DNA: TGTGCCAGCAGCCAGGGGACTATACAAGAGACCCAGTACTTC. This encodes CASSQGTIQETQYF.

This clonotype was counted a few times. DNA for the CDR3: TGTGCCACCAGTGATTCCCTTTTGGCCCCGGGACAGGGGGTAGAGACCCAGTACTTC. This sequence encodes CATSDSLLAPGQGVETQYF. The chain has TRBV24-1 and TRBJ2-5, with 11 bases lining up with TRBD1. CDR3 length: 19 residues. From germline, CDR1 is KGHDR and CDR2 SFDVKD. V lost 2 bases and J lost 4; bases outside the gene matches: 14.

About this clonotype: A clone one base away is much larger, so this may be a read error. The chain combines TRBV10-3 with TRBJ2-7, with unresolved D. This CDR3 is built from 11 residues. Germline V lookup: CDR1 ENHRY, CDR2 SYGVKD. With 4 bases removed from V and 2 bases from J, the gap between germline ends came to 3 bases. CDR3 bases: TGTGCCATCAGTGCTGCCTACGAGCAGTACTTC. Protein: CAISAAYEQYF.

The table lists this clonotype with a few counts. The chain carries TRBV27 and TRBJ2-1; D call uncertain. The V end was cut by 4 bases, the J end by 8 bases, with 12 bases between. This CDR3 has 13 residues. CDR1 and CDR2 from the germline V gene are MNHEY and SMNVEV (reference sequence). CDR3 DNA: TGTGCCAGCAGTTGGCAGGTATCCTATGAGCAGTTCTTC. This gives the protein CASSWQVSYEQFF.

This CDR3 reads CASSLAPGSDQPQHF. The DNA for the CDR3 is TGTGCCAGCAGCTTGGCCCCTGGTTCCGATCAGCCCCAGCATTTT. The J gene is TRBJ1-5, the V gene TRBV5-5, with unresolved D. CDR1 is SGHKS, CDR2 YYEKEE, per germline (reference sequence). Trimming cost V 0 bases and J 5 bases, with 12 bases left between them. The CDR3 is 15 amino acids.

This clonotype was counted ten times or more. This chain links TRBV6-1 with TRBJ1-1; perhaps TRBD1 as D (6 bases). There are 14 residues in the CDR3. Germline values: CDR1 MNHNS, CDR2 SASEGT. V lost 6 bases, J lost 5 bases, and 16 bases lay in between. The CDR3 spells CASSPRGGFTEAFF. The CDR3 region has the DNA TGTGCCAGCAGCCCAAGGGGGGGATTTACTGAAGCTTTCTTT.

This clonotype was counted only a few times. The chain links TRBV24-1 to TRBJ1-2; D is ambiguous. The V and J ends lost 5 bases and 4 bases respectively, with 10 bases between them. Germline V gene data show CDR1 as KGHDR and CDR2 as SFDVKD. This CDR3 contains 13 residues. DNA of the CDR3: TGTGCCACCAGTGCTGACCACGGCTATGGCTACACCTTC. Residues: CATSADHGYGYTF.

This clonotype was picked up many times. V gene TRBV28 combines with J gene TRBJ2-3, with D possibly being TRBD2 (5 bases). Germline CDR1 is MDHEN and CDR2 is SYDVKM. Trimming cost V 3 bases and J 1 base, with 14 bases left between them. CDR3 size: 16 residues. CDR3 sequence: CASSLGRRARTDTQYF. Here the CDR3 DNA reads TGTGCCAGCAGTTTGGGCCGGCGGGCACGCACAGATACGCAGTATTTT.

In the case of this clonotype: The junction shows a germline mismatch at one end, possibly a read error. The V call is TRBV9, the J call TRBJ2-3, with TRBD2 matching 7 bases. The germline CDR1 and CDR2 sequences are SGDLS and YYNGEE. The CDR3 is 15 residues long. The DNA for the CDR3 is TGTGCCAGCAGCGTATATGGGGAGGGCACAGATTCGCAGTATTTT. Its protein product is CASSVYGEGTDSQYF.

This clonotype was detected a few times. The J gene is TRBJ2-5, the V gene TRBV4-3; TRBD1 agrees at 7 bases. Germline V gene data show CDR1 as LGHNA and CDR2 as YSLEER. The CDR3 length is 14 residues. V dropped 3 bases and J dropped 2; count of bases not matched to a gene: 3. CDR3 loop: CASSQDRIQETQYF. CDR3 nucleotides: TGCGCCAGCAGCCAGGACAGGATTCAAGAGACCCAGTACTTC.

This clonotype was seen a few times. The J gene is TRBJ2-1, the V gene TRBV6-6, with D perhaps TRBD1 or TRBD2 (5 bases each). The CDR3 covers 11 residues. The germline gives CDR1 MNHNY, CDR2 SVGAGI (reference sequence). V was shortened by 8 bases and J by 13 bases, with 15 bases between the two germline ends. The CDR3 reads CASWGPWGQFF. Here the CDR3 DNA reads TGTGCCAGCTGGGGACCCTGGGGTCAGTTCTTC.

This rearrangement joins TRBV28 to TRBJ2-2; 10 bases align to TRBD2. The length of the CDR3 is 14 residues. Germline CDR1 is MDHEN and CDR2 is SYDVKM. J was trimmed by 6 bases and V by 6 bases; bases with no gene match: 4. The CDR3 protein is CASSPSGGAGELFF. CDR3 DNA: TGTGCCAGCAGCCCAAGCGGGGGGGCCGGGGAGCTGTTTTTT.